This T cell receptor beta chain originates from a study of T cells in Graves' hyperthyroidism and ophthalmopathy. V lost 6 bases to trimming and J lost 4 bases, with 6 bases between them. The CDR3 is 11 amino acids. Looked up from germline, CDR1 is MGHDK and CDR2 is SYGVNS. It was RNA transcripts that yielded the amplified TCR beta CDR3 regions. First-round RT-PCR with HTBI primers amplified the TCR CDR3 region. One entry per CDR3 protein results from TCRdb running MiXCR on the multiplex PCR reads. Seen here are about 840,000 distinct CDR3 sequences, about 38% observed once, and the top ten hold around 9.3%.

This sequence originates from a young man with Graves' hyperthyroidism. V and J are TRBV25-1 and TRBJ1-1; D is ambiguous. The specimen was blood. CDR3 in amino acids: CASRQLTEAFF. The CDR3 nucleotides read TGTGCCAGCAGACAGCTCACTGAAGCTTTCTTT.